The 9 T cell receptor beta chains in this list originate from one sample, sequenced in a study of T cells after somatic rescue of genetic block. Profiled with immunoSEQ multiplex PCR; TCRdb holds only in-frame clones, not every one. Altogether roughly 71,000 clones are present, just over 90% being singletons, with the ten largest covering about 3%. The source material was peripheral blood mononuclear cells (PBMCs). The receptors were gathered from a man aged 25-45 years.

A single count supports this clone. V is TRBV28 and J is TRBJ2-5; 7 bases fit TRBD1. Looked up from germline, CDR1 is MDHEN and CDR2 is SYDVKM. V shed 2 bases and J 5 bases; nucleotides not matched to a gene: 8. The length of the CDR3 is 15 residues. CDR3 sequence: CASSLPPGRGETQYF. The CDR3 nucleotides read TGTGCCAGCAGTTTACCCCCCGGCAGGGGGGAGACCCAGTACTTC.

V is TRBV4-2 and J is TRBJ1-1; D call uncertain. The CDR3 length is 13 residues. Trimming took 0 bases from V and 8 from J, leaving 10 bases between them. Per the germline V gene, CDR1 is LGHNA and CDR2 is YNFKEQ. CDR3 protein: CASSQDPRAEAFF. For the CDR3, the DNA is TGTGCCAGCAGCCAAGATCCGAGGGCCGAAGCTTTCTTT.

Concerning this clone itself: At the DNA level, this CDR3 is encoded by other sequences in the same sample as well. This rearrangement joins TRBV28 to TRBJ2-7; D is ambiguous. Germline loops: CDR1 MDHEN, CDR2 SYDVKM. CDR3 length: 13 residues. Trimming cost V 5 bases and J 0 bases, with 8 bases left between them. The CDR3 sequence is CASSPGSSYEQYF. The DNA of the CDR3 is TGTGCCAGCAGTCCCGGGTCCTCCTACGAGCAGTACTTC.

V gene TRBV7-9 combines with J gene TRBJ2-6; D gene ambiguous. From germline, CDR1 is SEHNR and CDR2 FQNEAQ (reference sequence). V was clipped by 4 bases and J by 0 bases, with 10 bases between them. The CDR3 extends over 16 amino acids. CDR3 coding DNA: TGTGCCAGCAGCTCGAGTCGTAGCTCTGGGGCCAACGTCCTGACTTTC. Its protein is CASSSSRSSGANVLTF.

Here the CDR3 DNA reads TGTGCCAGCAGCCCAGCCCCGACCCGCTCTGGGGCCAACGTCCTGACTTTC. It yields the protein CASSPAPTRSGANVLTF. J is TRBJ2-6 and V is TRBV9, with D unresolved. The CDR3 sequence is 17 residues long. CDR1 and CDR2 from the germline V gene are SGDLS and YYNGEE. V was trimmed by 4 bases and J by 0 bases, leaving 14 bases between them.

V usage is TRBV4-1 and J usage is TRBJ2-1; no reliable D call. The CDR3 has 15 residues. V was pared by 3 bases and J by 1 base, with 10 bases between. The germline gives CDR1 MGHRA, CDR2 YSYEKL. The CDR3 sequence: CASSHLRRSYNEQFF. DNA of the CDR3: TGCGCCAGCAGCCATTTGAGGAGATCCTACAATGAGCAGTTCTTC.

V is TRBV2 and J is TRBJ1-3, with D unresolved. Trimming left V 4 bases short and J 0 bases short, with 16 bases between. CDR3 size: 17 residues. CDR1 and CDR2 from the germline V gene are SNHLY and FYNNEI. CDR3 coding DNA: TGTGCCAGCAGTGTTCCTCCGTACGGCAGCTCTGGAAACACCATATATTTT. Encoded protein: CASSVPPYGSSGNTIYF.

The rearrangement links TRBV30 to TRBJ2-7; D may match TRBD1 or TRBD2 (7 bases each). V gave up 4 bases and J gave up 9 bases, with 16 bases separating them. CDR1 is GTSNPN and CDR2 is SVGIG in the germline V gene (reference sequence). The CDR3 is made up of 12 amino acids. The DNA of the CDR3 is TGTGCCTGGAAGGGGGCGGGGGTCGTGCAGTACTTC. As protein: CAWKGAGVVQYF.

As for this clone: One junction end disagrees with the germline gene, perhaps due to a read error. The gene calls are TRBV18 and TRBJ1-6, with D possibly being TRBD1 (5 bases). The CDR3 extends over 14 amino acids. The germline CDR1 and CDR2 sequences are KGHSH and LQKENI. As DNA, the CDR3 is TGTGCTAGCTCCGAGGAGGGACTCGGGGCACCCCTCCACTTT. Protein: CASSEEGLGAPLHF.